Here is one TCR beta chain with its context. This sample is drawn from a study of T cell changes during pregnancy in multiple sclerosis. CDR1 MNHNY and CDR2 SVGAGI come from the germline V gene (reference sequence). The V gene lost 5 bases and the J gene lost 0 bases, with 8 bases spanning the gap. The CDR3 contains 14 residues. Sequencing used immunoSEQ multiplex PCR; TCRdb keeps in-frame clones, though not all of them. Of around 120,000 clones in the sample, more than 85% were seen once. The clonotype was recovered from a female donor with multiple sclerosis, enrolled in a pregnancy study. Specimen: peripheral blood, collected after pregnancy. The chain has TRBV6-6 and TRBJ1-5, with unresolved D. CDR3 region: CASSPGSSNQPQHF. CDR3 DNA: TGTGCCAGCAGTCCCGGGAGTAGCAATCAGCCCCAGCATTTT.